One sample yielded the 31 T cell receptor beta chains listed below, sequenced in a study of blood T cell repertoires in COVID-19. Profiling relied on immunoSEQ multiplex PCR, and the TCRdb table lists in-frame clones only, not all of them. Among over 200,000 clones listed, nearly 90% were seen once. The sample comprised peripheral blood. The receptor set was obtained from a woman aged 18-30 years who had recovered from COVID-19.

This clone was observed a handful of times. CDR3 region: CASSRGGLAVQETQYF. The CDR3, as DNA: TGCGCCAGCAGCCGGGGGGGACTAGCGGTACAAGAGACCCAGTACTTC. This chain connects TRBV4-3 to TRBJ2-5; 11 bases match TRBD2. The CDR3 has 16 amino acids. The trim removed 4 bases at V and 2 bases at J, leaving 6 bases unmatched. The germline V gene has CDR1 LGHNA and CDR2 YSLEER.

This clone was detected once. The V gene is TRBV27, the J gene TRBJ2-1; 14 bases fit TRBD2. CDR1 MNHEY and CDR2 SMNVEV come from the germline V gene (reference sequence). The CDR3 consists of 16 residues. V dropped 6 bases and J dropped 8; count of bases not matched to a gene: 9. DNA for the CDR3: TGTGCCAGCAGGCAAGGGACTAGCGGGAGTAGGTATGAGCAGTTCTTC. It codes for CASRQGTSGSRYEQFF.

This clone was observed a single time. J is TRBJ1-2 and V is TRBV19, with D unresolved. The CDR3 totals 12 residues. CDR1 is LNHDA and CDR2 is SQIVND in the germline V gene (reference sequence). Trimming pared 2 bases from V and 4 bases from J, leaving 5 bases between. The CDR3 sequence: CASSIPGYGYTF. CDR3 DNA: TGTGCCAGTAGTATACCGGGCTATGGCTACACCTTC.

This clone has only one observation. The rearrangement uses TRBV4-1 and TRBJ2-1, with 8 positions matching TRBD2. V dropped 1 base and J dropped 4; count of bases not matched to a gene: 6. This CDR3 spans 16 amino acids. The germline V gene has CDR1 MGHRA and CDR2 YSYEKL. CDR3 loop: CASSQAALADYNEQFF. DNA for the CDR3: TGCGCCAGCAGCCAAGCGGCACTAGCGGATTACAATGAGCAGTTCTTC.

The chain employs TRBV27 and TRBJ2-7; 9 positions agree with TRBD1. This CDR3 has 15 amino acids. Germline loops: CDR1 MNHEY, CDR2 SMNVEV (reference sequence). Trimming took 5 bases from V and 7 from J; bases not matched to a gene: 12. DNA for the CDR3: TGTGCCAGCAGTACCCAACAGGGGGCCTCGGGTGAGCAGTACTTC. Its translation: CASSTQQGASGEQYF.

V usage is TRBV10-1 and J usage is TRBJ1-1; TRBD1 matches at 7 bases. This CDR3 spans 13 amino acids. J gave up 1 base and V 6 bases, and 2 bases lay outside the gene matches. CDR1 is WNHNN, CDR2 SYGVQD, per germline (reference sequence). The CDR3 spells CASRGTANTEAFF. The CDR3 DNA reads as TGCGCCAGCAGAGGGACAGCGAACACTGAAGCTTTCTTT.

The rearrangement joins TRBV7-2 to TRBJ1-2, with 11 bases that match TRBD1. Germline CDR1 reads SGHTA; CDR2 reads FQGNSA. The CDR3 spans 15 residues. CDR3 nucleotide sequence: TGTGGCACCCGGACAGGGGGCGCCCCTAACTATGGCTACACCTTC. Its translation: CGTRTGGAPNYGYTF. Based on the CDR3 plus reference TRBV7-2 and TRBJ1-2, the full variable domain is GAGVSQSPSNKVTEKGKDVELRCDPISGHTALYWYRQSLGQGLEFLIYFQGNSAPDKSGLPSDRFSAERTGGSVSTLTIQRTQQEDSAVYLCGTRTGGAPNYGYTFGSGTRLTVV.

This chain links TRBV4-1 with TRBJ2-5; D is possibly TRBD1 (5 bases). Germline-derived CDR1 and CDR2 are MGHRA and YSYEKL. The V end lost 2 bases, the J end lost 3 bases, and 16 bases lay between the germline ends. The CDR3 spans 16 residues. CDR3 nucleotide sequence: TGCGCCAGCAGCCAAAGAACCGGACAACCTAAAGAGACCCAGTACTTC. It encodes CASSQRTGQPKETQYF.

The chain has TRBV9 and TRBJ1-6, with TRBD1 as a possible D gene (5 bases). Trimming removed 0 bases from V and 7 bases from J, with 11 bases in between. CDR1 is SGDLS and CDR2 is YYNGEE in the germline V gene. CDR3 length: 15 amino acids. The CDR3 DNA sequence: TGTGCCAGCAGCGTAGAAGGGGCAGGCAATTCACCCCTCCACTTT. Translating it yields CASSVEGAGNSPLHF.

CDR3 loop: CASSKGDISNEQFF. CDR3 DNA sequence: TGTGCCAGCAGCAAAGGAGACATATCCAATGAGCAGTTCTTC. The chain joins TRBV21-1 to TRBJ2-1; the table calls TRBD1, which could not be checked here. TRBV21-1 is classified as a pseudogene. This CDR3 contains 14 residues.

V is TRBV29-1 and J is TRBJ2-1, with TRBD2 matching 10 bases. The ends lost 4 bases at V and 9 bases at J; junction bases unmatched: 6. This CDR3 is built from 13 residues. Germline CDR1 and CDR2: SQVTM and ANQGSEA. The CDR3 DNA reads TGCAGCGTTGCTCTAGCGGGAGACATTGAGCAGTTCTTC. Translated: CSVALAGDIEQFF.

The chain uses TRBV14 and TRBJ2-1, with D perhaps TRBD2 (6 bases). CDR1 and CDR2 from the germline V gene are SGHDN and FVKESK. V was trimmed by 0 bases and J by 9 bases, leaving 15 bases between them. CDR3 size: 15 residues. The CDR3 loop reads CASSQDSYRGGEQFF. CDR3 sequence (DNA): TGTGCCAGCAGCCAAGATTCCTATCGGGGAGGTGAGCAGTTCTTC.

The chain recombines TRBV7-3 with TRBJ2-1, with 13 bases identical to TRBD2. V shed 5 bases and J 7 bases; nucleotides not matched to a gene: 5. The V gene's germline CDR1 is SGHTA and CDR2 FQGTGA. There are 15 residues in the CDR3. CDR3: CASSRGLAGENEQFF. The CDR3 DNA sequence: TGTGCCAGCAGCAGAGGACTAGCGGGAGAAAATGAGCAGTTCTTC.

V and J are TRBV12-3 or TRBV12-4 and TRBJ2-5; maybe TRBD2 (6 bases). V gave up 0 bases and J gave up 4 bases, with 6 bases separating them. The CDR3 consists of 13 residues. The CDR3 spells CASSLAEGETQYF. The CDR3 coding sequence is TGTGCCAGCAGTTTAGCGGAGGGAGAGACCCAGTACTTC.

The rearrangement joins TRBV6-2 or TRBV6-3 to TRBJ2-5; 9 bases line up with TRBD2. Germline V lookup: CDR1 MNHEY, CDR2 SVGEGT. CDR3 size: 15 residues. Trimming at V came to 2 bases and at J to 6 bases, leaving 7 bases not matched to a gene. CDR3 DNA sequence: TGTGCCAGCAGTTACCCGCTAGCGGGATCGCAGACCCAGTACTTC. This translates into CASSYPLAGSQTQYF.

The chain employs TRBV27 and TRBJ2-3; 11 bases map to TRBD2. Trimming took 5 bases from V and 2 from J; bases not matched to a gene: 6. The CDR3 is 16 residues long. CDR1 is MNHEY, CDR2 SMNVEV, per germline (reference sequence). CDR3 coding DNA: TGTGCCAGCAGTCCGCGGACTAGCGGGTTCACAGATACGCAGTATTTT. Translation: CASSPRTSGFTDTQYF.

V is TRBV4-1 and J is TRBJ1-1; D remains ambiguous. V was pared by 4 bases and J by 4 bases, with 10 bases between. From germline, CDR1 is MGHRA and CDR2 YSYEKL. CDR3 length: 13 amino acids. The CDR3 DNA reads as TGCGCCAGCAGCCTAGAGGAGGTCACTGAAGCTTTCTTT. It codes for CASSLEEVTEAFF.

The chain recombines TRBV12-5 with TRBJ1-1, with 7 bases matching TRBD1. After removal of 0 bases from V and 4 bases from J, the junction contained 5 bases not matched to a gene. This CDR3 is built from 15 residues. Germline-derived CDR1 and CDR2 are LGHNT and FRNRAP. Written as DNA, the CDR3 is TGTGCTAGTGGTTTGGTAACAGGGGCCGGCACTGAAGCTTTCTTT. Amino acid sequence: CASGLVTGAGTEAFF.

The CDR3 DNA is TGTGCCAGCAGTCCCGATCAGGCCGAAGCTTTCTTT. It translates to CASSPDQAEAFF. J is TRBJ1-1 and V is TRBV6-5; D remains ambiguous. The germline V gene has CDR1 MNHEY and CDR2 SVGAGI. This CDR3 is 12 amino acids long. V dropped 5 bases and J dropped 8 bases, with 12 bases sitting between them.

J is TRBJ1-5 and V is TRBV5-6; D unclear. V gave up 0 bases and J gave up 6 bases, with 4 bases separating them. Germline V gene sequence: CDR1 SGHDT, CDR2 YYEEEE. CDR3 size: 12 residues. CDR3 DNA: TGTGCCAGCAGCTTGGCGGGTCAGCCCCAGCATTTT. Its protein product is CASSLAGQPQHF.

This chain uses TRBV27 with TRBJ1-2; the D gene is possibly TRBD1 (6 bases). Deletions cut 1 base from V and 5 bases from J, with 17 bases between. This CDR3 contains 16 residues. Germline V gives CDR1 MNHEY, CDR2 SMNVEV (reference sequence). The CDR3 coding sequence is TGTGCCAGCAGTTTATATGGGGACAACTCCAGGTATGGCTACACCTTC. It is translated as CASSLYGDNSRYGYTF.

This rearrangement joins TRBV27 to TRBJ1-1; no definite D call. The CDR3 runs 14 residues. Germline V gene data show CDR1 as MNHEY and CDR2 as SMNVEV (reference sequence). The V gene lost 2 bases and the J gene lost 2 bases, with 9 bases spanning the gap. Here the CDR3 DNA reads TGTGCCAGCAGTTTACCCGGACTCAACACTGAAGCTTTCTTT. Residues: CASSLPGLNTEAFF.

V and J are TRBV4-1 and TRBJ2-1; 8 bases are a match to TRBD2. This CDR3 is 16 amino acids long. J was trimmed by 4 bases and V by 3 bases; bases with no gene match: 8. Per the germline V gene, CDR1 is MGHRA and CDR2 is YSYEKL. The CDR3 DNA is TGCGCCAGCAGCCAGCATAGCGGGGACCCTTACAATGAGCAGTTCTTC. This translates into CASSQHSGDPYNEQFF.

The chain employs TRBV27 and TRBJ2-1; 9 nucleotides agree with TRBD1. There are 11 residues in the CDR3. The trim removed 4 bases at V and 15 bases at J, leaving 4 bases unmatched. Germline CDR1 reads MNHEY; CDR2 reads SMNVEV (reference sequence). The CDR3: CASSYGQGWFF. The CDR3 DNA reads TGTGCCAGCAGTTATGGACAGGGGTGGTTCTTC.

This chain uses TRBV6-5 with TRBJ1-5, with 7 bases lining up with TRBD1. This CDR3 region has 15 residues. J was trimmed by 6 bases and V by 0 bases; bases with no gene match: 5. Germline values: CDR1 MNHEY, CDR2 SVGAGI. DNA for the CDR3: TGTGCCAGCAGTTACTCGCGACAGGGATCTCAGCCCCAGCATTTT. Encoded protein: CASSYSRQGSQPQHF.

The J gene is TRBJ2-7, the V gene TRBV5-4, with a possible D match to TRBD2 (6 bases). Trimming stripped 0 bases from V and 2 bases from J, with 15 bases between. CDR1 is SGHNT and CDR2 is YYREEE in the germline V gene (reference sequence). The CDR3 is 16 amino acids. The CDR3 DNA sequence: TGTGCCAGCAGCTTGGGAGCCGGGACTCTCGCCTACGAGCAGTACTTC. Amino acid sequence: CASSLGAGTLAYEQYF. The full variable domain, with the rest looked up from reference TRBV5-4 and TRBJ2-7, is ETGVTQSPTHLIKTRGQQVTLRCSSQSGHNTVSWYQQALGQGPQFIFQYYREEENGRGNFPPRFSGLQFPNYSSELNVNALELDDSALYLCASSLGAGTLAYEQYFGPGTRLTVT.

CDR3 sequence (DNA): TGCGCCAGCAGCTTTGGAGACTTTAATTCACCCCTCCACTTT. This codes for CASSFGDFNSPLHF. The J gene is TRBJ1-6, the V gene TRBV5-1; D uncertain. The germline gives CDR1 SGHRS, CDR2 YFSETQ. The CDR3 runs to 14 residues. V was trimmed by 2 bases and J by 6 bases, leaving 9 bases between them.

The CDR3 nucleotides are TGTGCCAGCAGTTACTCGAATGGCAGGAACTATGGCTACACCTTC. This codes for CASSYSNGRNYGYTF. The chain couples TRBV6-2 or TRBV6-3 to TRBJ1-2; the D is unclear. CDR3 length equals 15 residues. Germline V gene lookup returns CDR1 MNHEY and CDR2 SVGEGT. The ends were cut back, 0 bases at V and 2 bases at J, with 10 bases in the middle.

The genes are TRBV4-1 and TRBJ1-1; D unclear. Per the germline V gene, CDR1 is MGHRA and CDR2 is YSYEKL. Deletions cut 1 base from V and 3 bases from J, with 18 bases between. The CDR3 extends over 17 amino acids. In DNA, the CDR3 is TGCGCCAGCAGCCAAGGCCCGGGAGAAGCGCTCGACACTGAAGCTTTCTTT. It codes for CASSQGPGEALDTEAFF.

Regarding this clone: A read error may account for a junction end that differs from germline. This sequence joins TRBV6-4 and TRBJ2-1; tentatively, D is TRBD1 (6 bases). This CDR3 has 16 residues. Germline CDR1 MRHNA, CDR2 SNTAGT. The CDR3 region has the DNA TGTGCCAGCAGTGACTCTGGGGGCATGTCCTCCAATGAGCAGTTCTTC. This gives the protein CASSDSGGMSSNEQFF.

V and J are TRBV4-3 and TRBJ2-7; 8 bases are shared with TRBD2. Germline V gene data show CDR1 as LGHNA and CDR2 as YSLEER. V shed 0 bases, J shed 1 base, and the junction held 8 bases outside the gene matches. The CDR3 is 17 residues long. The CDR3 reads CASSQDTSGGFSYEQYF. DNA of the CDR3: TGCGCCAGCAGCCAAGATACGAGCGGGGGTTTTTCCTACGAGCAGTACTTC.